The present entry profiles one T cell receptor beta chain with its context. Its antigen is undetermined. This specimen comes from a study of T cells in Graves' hyperthyroidism and ophthalmopathy. What was amplified from RNA transcripts were TCR beta CDR3 regions. The study used the HTBI primer set for a first-round RT-PCR of the TCR CDR3. MiXCR was run by TCRdb on the multiplex PCR reads, yielding one entry per CDR3 protein. This table has 550,000 to 600,000 distinct CDR3 sequences, roughly 50% appearing once. Trimming pared 2 bases from V and 10 bases from J, leaving 5 bases between. The germline V gene has CDR1 SNHLY and CDR2 FYNNEI. The CDR3 length is 10 residues. Overall study results and limits: In validation, the model predicted ophthalmopathy. These predictions came a median roughly six months before onset.

This TCR came from an adult woman with Graves' disease, either hyperthyroidism or ophthalmopathy (not recorded which). The material sequenced was peripheral blood or thyroid tissue (not recorded which). The chain carries TRBV2 and TRBJ1-2; no clear D. CDR3 bases: TGTGCCAGCAGTGAACTATTCTACACCTTC. Encoded protein: CASSELFYTF.